The rows below give T cell receptor beta chains drawn from one sample of a study of T cells in Graves' hyperthyroidism and ophthalmopathy. TCRdb re-called the multiplex PCR reads through MiXCR, storing one row per CDR3 protein. The sample consists of approximately 600,000 distinct CDR3 sequences, about 15% of them appearing once. Sequenced input: blood. These receptors originate from a woman aged 40 to 55 with Graves' ophthalmopathy. Both conserved end residues are part of each CDR3. A D gene is named only where the DNA matches it firmly. For some rows the clone size is stated as once, few or many, or as a class when expanded; others skip it.

D gene: .; V gene: TRBV6-2/TRBV6-3; clone size: few; J gene: TRBJ1-1; CDR3 DNA: TGTGCCAGCAGTTCCTCGGGACTTTTCTCTGAAGCTTTCTTT; CDR3 protein: CASSSSGLFSEAFF
D gene: TRBD2; V gene: TRBV28; clone size: many; J gene: TRBJ2-7; CDR3 DNA: TGTGCCAGCAGTTCCATGAACCTAGCGGGAGTGGGGTACGAGCAGTACTTC; CDR3 protein: CASSSMNLAGVGYEQYF
D gene: TRBD2; V gene: TRBV4-1; clone size: many; J gene: TRBJ2-1; CDR3 DNA: TGCGCCAGCAGCTCCCGAACTAGCGGGACCCTCAATGAGCAGTTCTTC; CDR3 protein: CASSSRTSGTLNEQFF
D gene: .; V gene: TRBV11-2; clone size: many; J gene: TRBJ1-6; CDR3 DNA: TGTGCCAGCAGCTTAAGTCAGGGCCGGCTATCACCCCTCCACTTT; CDR3 protein: CASSLSQGRLSPLHF
D gene: TRBD1; V gene: TRBV28; clone size: many; J gene: TRBJ1-2; CDR3 DNA: TGTGCCAGCAGTTTAAACAGGGGAGCGGGGTACACCTTC; CDR3 protein: CASSLNRGAGYTF
D gene: .; V gene: TRBV11-1; clone size: many; J gene: TRBJ2-7; CDR3 DNA: TGTGCCAGCAGCCCTGGGACCCATCTGCGAACGTTTGAGCAGTACTTC; CDR3 protein: CASSPGTHLRTFEQYF
D gene: .; V gene: TRBV2; clone size: many; J gene: TRBJ1-1; CDR3 DNA: TGTGCCCTTCAGCGGGACAACACTGAAGCTTTCTTT; CDR3 protein: CALQRDNTEAFF
D gene: .; V gene: TRBV6-5; clone size: .; J gene: TRBJ1-1; CDR3 DNA: TGTGCCAGCAGTTGGGAGGGCAGCGCTTTCTTT; CDR3 protein: CASSWEGSAFF
D gene: TRBD1; V gene: TRBV15; clone size: .; J gene: TRBJ2-7; CDR3 DNA: TGTGCCACCAGCAGGACCGGGACAGGGGGCGAGCAGTACTTC; CDR3 protein: CATSRTGTGGEQYF
D gene: .; V gene: TRBV12-3/TRBV12-4; clone size: many; J gene: TRBJ1-2; CDR3 DNA: TGTGCCAGCAGTTCAAATAACTATGGCTACACCTTC; CDR3 protein: CASSSNNYGYTF
D gene: .; V gene: TRBV6-2/TRBV6-3; clone size: once; J gene: TRBJ2-7; CDR3 DNA: TGTGCCAGCAGTTACGGTGCTCGGGGGACTGGAACCCTCTACGAGCAGTACTTC; CDR3 protein: CASSYGARGTGTLYEQYF
D gene: TRBD2; V gene: TRBV12-3/TRBV12-4; clone size: few; J gene: TRBJ2-5; CDR3 DNA: TGTGCCACCCGCGGGAGCGGGAGTCGAGAGACCCAGTACTTC; CDR3 protein: CATRGSGSRETQYF
D gene: TRBD1; V gene: TRBV15; clone size: .; J gene: TRBJ1-2; CDR3 DNA: TGTGCCACCAGCAGAGATATCGGGGACAGGGGCTATGGCTACACCTTC; CDR3 protein: CATSRDIGDRGYGYTF
D gene: .; V gene: TRBV20-1; clone size: .; J gene: TRBJ2-7; CDR3 DNA: TGCAGTGCCCCCCCCCAGGGGAGTTCCTACGGGCAGTACTTC; CDR3 protein: CSAPPQGSSYGQYF
D gene: .; V gene: TRBV6-1; clone size: many; J gene: TRBJ2-7; CDR3 DNA: TGTGCCAGCAGCGAAGGGATAACCGAACCCTACGAGCAGTACTTC; CDR3 protein: CASSEGITEPYEQYF
D gene: .; V gene: TRBV19; clone size: .; J gene: TRBJ1-5; CDR3 DNA: TGTGCCAGTGAACGGGGGGATCAGCCCCAGCATTTT; CDR3 protein: CASERGDQPQHF
D gene: TRBD2; V gene: TRBV7-9; clone size: few; J gene: TRBJ2-7; CDR3 DNA: TGTGCCAGCAGCTTAGGGGGACTAGCGGGAGACCACGAGCAGTACTTC; CDR3 protein: CASSLGGLAGDHEQYF
D gene: .; V gene: TRBV6-2/TRBV6-3; clone size: .; J gene: TRBJ1-1; CDR3 DNA: TGTGCCAGCAGCCCCCAGCCAGGTCGAAGAATGAACACTGAAGCTTTCTTT; CDR3 protein: CASSPQPGRRMNTEAFF
D gene: .; V gene: TRBV7-2; clone size: many; J gene: TRBJ1-1; CDR3 DNA: TGTGCCAGCAGTCCGGGGGGGGTTGAAGCTTTCTTT; CDR3 protein: CASSPGGVEAFF
D gene: TRBD1; V gene: TRBV7-8; clone size: many; J gene: TRBJ1-5; CDR3 DNA: TGTGCCAGCAGCTTAGGAGCCCCCGGGACAGATAGCAATCAGCCCCAGCATTTT; CDR3 protein: CASSLGAPGTDSNQPQHF
D gene: .; V gene: TRBV6-2/TRBV6-3; clone size: many; J gene: TRBJ2-7; CDR3 DNA: TGTGCCAGCAGACCCCAGTTGAACGGCTACGAGCAGTACTTC; CDR3 protein: CASRPQLNGYEQYF
D gene: TRBD2; V gene: TRBV4-1; clone size: many; J gene: TRBJ2-7; CDR3 DNA: TGCGCCAGCAGCCCAAAAGTATTAGCGGGAGGGCCGTCCGAGCAGTACTTC; CDR3 protein: CASSPKVLAGGPSEQYF
D gene: .; V gene: TRBV5-1; clone size: .; J gene: TRBJ1-3; CDR3 DNA: TGCGCCAGCAGTTTCGACGCTGGAAACACCATATATTTT; CDR3 protein: CASSFDAGNTIYF
D gene: TRBD1; V gene: TRBV18; clone size: .; J gene: TRBJ1-6; CDR3 DNA: TGTGCCAGCTCACGCGCAGGGGGCGAGAATTCACCCCTCCACTTT; CDR3 protein: CASSRAGGENSPLHF
D gene: .; V gene: TRBV19; clone size: many; J gene: TRBJ1-1; CDR3 DNA: TGTGCCAGTAGTAAAGGGTTAACGATGAACACTGAAGCTTTCTTT; CDR3 protein: CASSKGLTMNTEAFF
D gene: .; V gene: TRBV28; clone size: many; J gene: TRBJ1-2; CDR3 DNA: TGTGCCAGCAGTCCCCCCGGGCTGGCCTATGGCTACACCTTC; CDR3 protein: CASSPPGLAYGYTF
D gene: TRBD2; V gene: TRBV11-3; clone size: many; J gene: TRBJ2-7; CDR3 DNA: TGTGCCAGCAGCTTCCCGGGACTAGCAGCTTACGAGCAGTACTTC; CDR3 protein: CASSFPGLAAYEQYF
D gene: .; V gene: TRBV12-3/TRBV12-4; clone size: many; J gene: TRBJ1-1; CDR3 DNA: TGTGCCAGCAGCAATTCCTGGGGAGTGTCGAACACTGAAGCTTTCTTT; CDR3 protein: CASSNSWGVSNTEAFF
D gene: .; V gene: TRBV6-1; clone size: many; J gene: TRBJ1-2; CDR3 DNA: TGTGCCAGCAGCCGACAGGAAGGGCTCTATGGCTACACCTTC; CDR3 protein: CASSRQEGLYGYTF